The 14 T cell receptor delta chains below were found in one sample sequenced in a study of Vδ1+ human thymocytes. Study findings and constraints: Highly polyclonal TRG and TRD repertoires with Gaussian CDR3 length distributions appeared in thymus.

RNA was extracted from the cells and then reverse transcribed. Pooled V-gene forward primers with one constant-region reverse primer generated the CDR3 amplicons by multiplex PCR. TCRdb re-processed the multiplex PCR reads using CATT. The data show under 30,000 delta-chain clones, about 7% seen once. For these receptors, no antigen is known. Sequencing was done on a sample of Vdelta1+ gamma-delta thymocytes from the thymus. Subset here: FACS-sorted CD3+ TCRalphabeta- TCRVdelta1+ TCRVdelta2- thymocytes. All receptors come from a girl under three years old who had congenital heart surgery.

This clone was seen more than once but under ten times. This chain links TRDV1 with TRDJ1; no firm D call. Trimming removed 5 bases from V and 1 base from J, with 11 bases in between. The V gene's germline CDR1 is TSWWSYY and CDR2 QGS. This CDR3 is built from 14 residues. As DNA, the CDR3 is TGTGCTCTTGGGAACCAACACCTCACCGATAAACTCATCTTT. Amino acid sequence: CALGNQHLTDKLIF.

This clone was seen more than once but under ten times. This chain links TRDV1 with TRDJ1; D tentatively reads TRDD2 or TRDD3 (7 bases each). Trimming cost V 2 bases and J 0 bases, with 37 bases left between them. The CDR3 consists of 24 residues. From germline, CDR1 is TSWWSYY and CDR2 QGS. In nucleotides, the CDR3 is TGTGCTCTTGGGGAAAGGTTCCTACCCCAAGAGGTGGGGATAAGGATCGGGGACACCGATAAACTCATCTTT. Translated, it gives CALGERFLPQEVGIRIGDTDKLIF.

In its sample, this clone was seen a few times. This chain links TRDV1 with TRDJ1; 10 nucleotides align to TRDD3. J was trimmed by 0 bases and V by 0 bases; bases with no gene match: 22. Germline V gene data show CDR1 as TSWWSYY and CDR2 as QGS. This CDR3 contains 23 residues. The DNA for the CDR3 is TGTGCTCTTGGGGAACTTGGCCTTCCTAACCCCCTGGGGGATAAAAAGTACACCGATAAACTCATCTTT. As protein: CALGELGLPNPLGDKKYTDKLIF.

The V call is TRDV1, the J call TRDJ1, with 10 bases lining up with TRDD3. Germline V lookup: CDR1 TSWWSYY, CDR2 QGS. The CDR3 is 19 amino acids. V dropped 1 base and J dropped 0; count of bases not matched to a gene: 11. CDR3 in amino acids: CALGEPDTGGFLYTDKLIF. As DNA, the CDR3 is TGTGCTCTTGGGGAACCCGATACTGGGGGATTCCTCTACACCGATAAACTCATCTTT.

The chain uses TRDV1 and TRDJ1; D uncertain. Germline CDR1 TSWWSYY, CDR2 QGS. The length of the CDR3 is 19 residues. Between the trimmed V and J ends, which lost 3 bases and 4 bases, there was a span of 27 bases. The CDR3 reads CALGDHSQVSRSGCDKLIF. DNA of the CDR3: TGTGCTCTTGGGGATCACTCCCAGGTTTCTAGGTCGGGTTGCGATAAACTCATCTTT.

V is TRDV1 and J is TRDJ1; the match to TRDD3 covers 10 bases. This CDR3 contains 17 residues. The germline gives CDR1 TSWWSYY, CDR2 QGS. V lost 1 base, J lost 0 bases, and 5 bases stayed unmatched. The CDR3 DNA is TGTGCTCTTGGGGAACCCTGTACTGGGGGATACACCGATAAACTCATCTTT. Residues: CALGEPCTGGYTDKLIF.

This clone was counted between two and nine times. This chain uses TRDV1 with TRDJ1; TRDD3 matches at 9 bases. The CDR3 length is 21 residues. From germline, CDR1 is TSWWSYY and CDR2 QGS. J was trimmed by 5 bases and V by 0 bases; bases with no gene match: 22. For the CDR3, the DNA is TGTGCTCTTGGGGAACTCCCCCCATCTTCCTTTGCCGGGTGGGGGATAGATAAACTCATCTTT. Amino acids: CALGELPPSSFAGWGIDKLIF.

This clone was found a few times. This chain connects TRDV1 to TRDJ1; TRDD2 might be the D (6 bases). Trimming took 1 base from V and 0 from J, leaving 18 bases between them. This CDR3 is built from 18 residues. Germline values: CDR1 TSWWSYY, CDR2 QGS. Written as DNA, the CDR3 is TGTGCTCTTGGGGAACCAAATCCTTCCCCCTCATACACCGATAAACTCATCTTT. Translating it yields CALGEPNPSPSYTDKLIF.

The chain uses TRDV1 and TRDJ1; TRDD3 agrees at 7 bases. The CDR3 is 16 residues long. Germline V lookup: CDR1 TSWWSYY, CDR2 QGS. V dropped 4 bases and J dropped 3; count of bases not matched to a gene: 11. The CDR3, as DNA: TGTGCTCTTGGGGCCACTGGGGAGGTGGGGTCCGATAAACTCATCTTT. Translated: CALGATGEVGSDKLIF.

This clone was counted between two and nine times. This chain connects TRDV1 to TRDJ1, with 7 bases that match TRDD3. CDR1 TSWWSYY and CDR2 QGS come from the germline V gene. The CDR3 has 17 amino acids. With 4 bases clipped from V and 3 bases from J, the junction kept 14 bases outside the gene matches. This chain's CDR3 is CALGGLGTVEVADKLIF. The CDR3 bases are TGTGCTCTTGGGGGACTGGGGACCGTAGAAGTCGCCGATAAACTCATCTTT.

This clone is termed medium-sized. The rearrangement links TRDV1 to TRDJ1, with 10 bases matching TRDD3. The CDR3 covers 19 residues. Losses at the gene ends were 2 bases for V and 10 bases for J; bases not matched to a gene: 22. Germline lookup yields CDR1 TSWWSYY and CDR2 QGS. The CDR3 DNA reads as TGTGCTCTTGGGGAATCTAAGGCAGCGGATACGCGGGGGATACGCGGACTCATCTTT. Translating it yields CALGESKAADTRGIRGLIF.

This clone was seen more than once but under ten times. The chain joins TRDV1 to TRDJ1; maybe TRDD3 (7 bases). Germline V CDR1 and CDR2: TSWWSYY, QGS. This CDR3 has 19 amino acids. V was shortened by 4 bases and J by 0 bases, with 24 bases between the two germline ends. The CDR3 region is CALGGPGSYGLGDTDKLIF. CDR3 DNA: TGTGCTCTTGGGGGTCCCGGGTCCTACGGGCTGGGGGACACCGATAAACTCATCTTT.

The V gene remains uncalled, whereas the J gene is TRDJ1; the listed D gene, TRDD3, was not tested against the DNA. This CDR3 has 20 residues. CDR3 coding DNA: TGTGCTCTTGGGAGAGAGGATTTCCCCGCGTACTGGGAAGGCACCGATAAACTCATCTTT. Its translation is CALGREDFPAYWEGTDKLIF.

In its sample, this clone was seen a few times. V and J are TRDV1 and TRDJ1; the match to TRDD3 covers 9 bases. The trim removed 0 bases at V and 0 bases at J, leaving 26 bases unmatched. CDR3 length: 24 residues. Germline V CDR1 and CDR2: TSWWSYY, QGS. The CDR3 region is CALGELGVSILPPTGGPHTDKLIF. The CDR3 coding sequence is TGTGCTCTTGGGGAACTGGGTGTATCCATCCTACCACCCACTGGGGGACCTCACACCGATAAACTCATCTTT.